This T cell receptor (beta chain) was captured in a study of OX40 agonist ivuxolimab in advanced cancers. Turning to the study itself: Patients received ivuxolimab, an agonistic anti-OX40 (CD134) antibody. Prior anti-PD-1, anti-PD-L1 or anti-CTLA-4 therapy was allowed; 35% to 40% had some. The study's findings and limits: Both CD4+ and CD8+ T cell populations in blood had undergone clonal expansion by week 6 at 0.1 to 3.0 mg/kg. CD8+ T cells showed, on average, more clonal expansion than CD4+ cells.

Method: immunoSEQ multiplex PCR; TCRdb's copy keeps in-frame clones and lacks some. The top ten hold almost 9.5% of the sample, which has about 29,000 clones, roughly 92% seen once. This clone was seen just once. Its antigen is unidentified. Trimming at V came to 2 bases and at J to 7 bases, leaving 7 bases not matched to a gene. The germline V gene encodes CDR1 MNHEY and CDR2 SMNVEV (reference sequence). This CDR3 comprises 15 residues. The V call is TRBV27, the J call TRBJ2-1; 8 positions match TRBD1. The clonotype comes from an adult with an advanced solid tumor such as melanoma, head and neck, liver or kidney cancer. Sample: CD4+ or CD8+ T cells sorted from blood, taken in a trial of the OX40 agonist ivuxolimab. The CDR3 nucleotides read TGTGCCAGCAGTTTAGGGACAGGACCATCTAATGAGCAGTTCTTC. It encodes CASSLGTGPSNEQFF.